This T cell receptor (beta chain) was found in a study of blood T cell repertoires in COVID-19. Only in-frame clones appear in the TCRdb table, and some are missing; sequencing was by immunoSEQ multiplex PCR. The sample comprises about 130,000 clones, around three quarters of which are singletons, and roughly a tenth rests with the top ten. The CDR3 length is 14 residues. With 4 bases clipped from V and 4 bases from J, the junction kept 3 bases outside the gene matches. Germline assignment: CDR1 SQVTM and CDR2 ANQGSEA. The chain employs TRBV29-1 and TRBJ2-3; TRBD1 agrees at 12 bases. The sample consisted of peripheral blood. The clonotype originates from a human donor in a cohort sampled during active COVID-19. The CDR3: CSVGDRGHSDTQYF. In DNA form, the CDR3 reads TGCAGCGTTGGGGACAGGGGGCACTCAGATACGCAGTATTTT.